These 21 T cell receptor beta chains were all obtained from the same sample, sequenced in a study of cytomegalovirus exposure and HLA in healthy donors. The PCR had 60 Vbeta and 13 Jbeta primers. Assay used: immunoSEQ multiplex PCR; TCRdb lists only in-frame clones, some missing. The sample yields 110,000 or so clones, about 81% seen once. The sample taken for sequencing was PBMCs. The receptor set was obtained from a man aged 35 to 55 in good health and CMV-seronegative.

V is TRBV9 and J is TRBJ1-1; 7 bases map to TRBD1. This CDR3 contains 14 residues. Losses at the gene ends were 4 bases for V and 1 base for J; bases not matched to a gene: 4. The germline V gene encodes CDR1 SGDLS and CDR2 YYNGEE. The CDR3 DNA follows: TGTGCCAGCAGCCTACAGGGGCAGAACACTGAAGCTTTCTTT. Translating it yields CASSLQGQNTEAFF.

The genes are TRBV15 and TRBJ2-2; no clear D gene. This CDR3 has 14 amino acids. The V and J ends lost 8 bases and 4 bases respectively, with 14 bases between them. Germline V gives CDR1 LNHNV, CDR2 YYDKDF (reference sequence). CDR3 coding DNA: TGTGCCACCGAATCCCCCGTCGGCACCGGGGAGCTGTTTTTT. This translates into CATESPVGTGELFF.

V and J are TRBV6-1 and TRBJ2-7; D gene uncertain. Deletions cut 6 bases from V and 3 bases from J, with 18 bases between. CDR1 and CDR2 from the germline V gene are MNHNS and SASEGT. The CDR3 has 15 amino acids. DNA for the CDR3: TGTGCCAGCAGCCCGAGAGGTCTTGGAGACTACGAGCAGTACTTC. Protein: CASSPRGLGDYEQYF.

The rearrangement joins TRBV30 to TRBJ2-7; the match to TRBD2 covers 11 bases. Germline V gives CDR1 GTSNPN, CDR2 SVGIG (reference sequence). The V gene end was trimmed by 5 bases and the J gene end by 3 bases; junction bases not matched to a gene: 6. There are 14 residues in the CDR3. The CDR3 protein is CAWEPSGGFYEQYF. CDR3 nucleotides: TGTGCCTGGGAACCTAGCGGGGGGTTCTACGAGCAGTACTTC.

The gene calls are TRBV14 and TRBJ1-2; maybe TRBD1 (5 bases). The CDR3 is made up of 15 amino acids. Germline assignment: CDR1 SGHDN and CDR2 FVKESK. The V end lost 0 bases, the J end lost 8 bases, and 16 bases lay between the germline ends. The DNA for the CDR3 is TGTGCCAGCAGCCAAGATCGTGGGGGGAGCGGGGGCTACACCTTC. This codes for CASSQDRGGSGGYTF.

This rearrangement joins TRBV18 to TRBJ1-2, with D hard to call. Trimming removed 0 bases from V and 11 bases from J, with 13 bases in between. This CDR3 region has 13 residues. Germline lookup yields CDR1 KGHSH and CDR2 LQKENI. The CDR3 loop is CASSPPDSPLYTF. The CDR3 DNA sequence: TGTGCCAGCTCACCACCGGACTCCCCTTTATACACCTTC.

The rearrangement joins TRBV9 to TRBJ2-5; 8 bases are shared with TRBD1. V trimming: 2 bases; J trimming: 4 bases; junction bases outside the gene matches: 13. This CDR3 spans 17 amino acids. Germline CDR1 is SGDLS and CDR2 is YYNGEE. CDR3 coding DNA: TGTGCCAGCAGCGTGGGGTGGCAGGGGGCTATTCGAGAGACCCAGTACTTC. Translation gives CASSVGWQGAIRETQYF.

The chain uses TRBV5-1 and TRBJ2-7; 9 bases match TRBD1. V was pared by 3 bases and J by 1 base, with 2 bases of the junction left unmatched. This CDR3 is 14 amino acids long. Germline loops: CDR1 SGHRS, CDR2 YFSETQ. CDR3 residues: CASSYGTGSYEQYF. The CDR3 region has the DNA TGCGCCAGCAGCTACGGGACAGGGTCCTACGAGCAGTACTTC. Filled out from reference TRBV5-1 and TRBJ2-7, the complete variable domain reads KAGVTQTPRYLIKTRGQQVTLSCSPISGHRSVSWYQQTPGQGLQFLFEYFSETQRNKGNFPGRFSGRQFSNSRSEMNVSTLELGDSALYLCASSYGTGSYEQYFGPGTRLTVT.

The CDR3 region is CASSLWTGERTEAFF. The CDR3, as DNA: TGTGCCAGCAGTTTATGGACAGGGGAGCGCACTGAAGCTTTCTTT. V usage is TRBV28 and J usage is TRBJ1-1, with 8 bases matching TRBD1. The germline gives CDR1 MDHEN, CDR2 SYDVKM. V trimming: 0 bases; J trimming: 4 bases; junction bases outside the gene matches: 4. The length of the CDR3 is 15 residues.

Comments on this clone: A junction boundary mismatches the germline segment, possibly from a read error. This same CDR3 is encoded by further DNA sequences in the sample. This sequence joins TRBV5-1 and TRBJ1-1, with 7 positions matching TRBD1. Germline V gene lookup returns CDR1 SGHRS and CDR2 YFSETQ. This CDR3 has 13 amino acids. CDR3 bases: TGCGCCAGCAGCTTCCGGACAGGTTATGAAGCCTTCTTT. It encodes CASSFRTGYEAFF.

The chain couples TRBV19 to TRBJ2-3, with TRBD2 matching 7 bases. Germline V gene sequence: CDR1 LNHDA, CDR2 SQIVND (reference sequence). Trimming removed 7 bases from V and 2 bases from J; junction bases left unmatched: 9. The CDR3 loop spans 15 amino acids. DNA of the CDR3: TGTGCCAGTAACCTCCGAGGGACTACCACAGATACGCAGTATTTT. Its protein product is CASNLRGTTTDTQYF.

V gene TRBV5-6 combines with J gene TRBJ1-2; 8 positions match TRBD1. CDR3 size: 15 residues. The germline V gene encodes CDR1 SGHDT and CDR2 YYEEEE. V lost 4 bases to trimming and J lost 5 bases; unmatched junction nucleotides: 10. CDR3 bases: TGTGCCAGCAGCCCGACAGGGGCCTTAAAATATGGCTACACCTTC. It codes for CASSPTGALKYGYTF.

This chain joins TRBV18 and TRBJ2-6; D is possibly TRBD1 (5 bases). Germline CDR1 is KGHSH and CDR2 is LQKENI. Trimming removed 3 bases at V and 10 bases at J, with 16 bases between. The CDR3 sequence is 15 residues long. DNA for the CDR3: TGTGCCAGCTCACCCGAGCAGACAGTCGGAAACGTCCTGACTTTC. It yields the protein CASSPEQTVGNVLTF.

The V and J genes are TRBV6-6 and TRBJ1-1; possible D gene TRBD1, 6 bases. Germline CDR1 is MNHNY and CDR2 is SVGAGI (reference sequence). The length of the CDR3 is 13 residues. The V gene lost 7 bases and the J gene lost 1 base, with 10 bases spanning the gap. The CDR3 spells CASTSRGNTEAFF. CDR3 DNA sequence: TGTGCCAGCACCAGCAGGGGGAACACTGAAGCTTTCTTT.

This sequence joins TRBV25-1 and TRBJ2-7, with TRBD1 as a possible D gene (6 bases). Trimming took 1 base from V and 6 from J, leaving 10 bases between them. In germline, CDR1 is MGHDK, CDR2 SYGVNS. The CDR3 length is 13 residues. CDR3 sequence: CASSEWAGAEQYF. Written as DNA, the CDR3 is TGTGCCAGCAGTGAATGGGCAGGGGCCGAGCAGTACTTC.

The CDR3 coding sequence is TGTGCCAGTGATACCGGGACAGGGGTGAATAATTCACCCCTCCACTTT. Protein sequence: CASDTGTGVNNSPLHF. The gene calls are TRBV19 and TRBJ1-6; 10 bases are a match to TRBD1. The J segment lost 5 bases and the V segment lost 8 bases, leaving 9 bases of the junction unmatched. This CDR3 is 16 amino acids long. Germline CDR1 reads LNHDA; CDR2 reads SQIVND (reference sequence).

CDR3 residues: CASSLGLIGNTIYF. The DNA of the CDR3 is TGTGCCAGCAGCTTGGGACTCATTGGAAACACCATATATTTT. The rearrangement joins TRBV5-4 to TRBJ1-3; D is unclear. Per the germline V gene, CDR1 is SGHNT and CDR2 is YYREEE (reference sequence). The V gene lost 0 bases and the J gene lost 3 bases, with 7 bases spanning the gap. The length of the CDR3 is 14 residues.

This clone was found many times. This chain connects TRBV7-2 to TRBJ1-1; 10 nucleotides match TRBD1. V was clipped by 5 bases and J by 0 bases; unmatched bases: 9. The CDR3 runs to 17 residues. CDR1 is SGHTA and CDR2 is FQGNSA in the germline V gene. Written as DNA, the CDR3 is TGTGCCAGCAGCAAAACCGGGACAGGGGCCATGAACACTGAAGCTTTCTTT. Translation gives CASSKTGTGAMNTEAFF.

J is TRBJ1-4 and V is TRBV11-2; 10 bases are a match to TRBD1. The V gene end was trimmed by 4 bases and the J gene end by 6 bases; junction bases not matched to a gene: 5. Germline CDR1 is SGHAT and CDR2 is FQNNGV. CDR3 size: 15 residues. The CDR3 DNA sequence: TGTGCCAGCAGCTCTCCCGGGACAGGGGATGAAAAACTGTTTTTT. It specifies CASSSPGTGDEKLFF.

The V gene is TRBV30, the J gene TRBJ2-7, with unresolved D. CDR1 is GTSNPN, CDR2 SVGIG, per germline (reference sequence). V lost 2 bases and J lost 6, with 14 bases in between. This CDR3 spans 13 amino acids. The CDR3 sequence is CAWSPLEESEQYF. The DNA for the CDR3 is TGTGCCTGGAGTCCCCTAGAGGAGAGCGAGCAGTACTTC. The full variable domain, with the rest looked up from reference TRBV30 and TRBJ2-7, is SQTIHQWPATLVQPVGSPLSLECTVEGTSNPNLYWYRQAAGRGLQLLFYSVGIGQISSEVPQNLSASRPQDRQFILSSKKLLLSDSGFYLCAWSPLEESEQYFGPGTRLTVT.

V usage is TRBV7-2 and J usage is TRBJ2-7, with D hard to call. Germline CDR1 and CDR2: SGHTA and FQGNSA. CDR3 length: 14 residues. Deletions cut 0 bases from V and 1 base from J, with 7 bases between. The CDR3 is CASSLAPGSYEQYF. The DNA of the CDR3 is TGTGCCAGCAGCTTAGCGCCGGGTTCCTACGAGCAGTACTTC.